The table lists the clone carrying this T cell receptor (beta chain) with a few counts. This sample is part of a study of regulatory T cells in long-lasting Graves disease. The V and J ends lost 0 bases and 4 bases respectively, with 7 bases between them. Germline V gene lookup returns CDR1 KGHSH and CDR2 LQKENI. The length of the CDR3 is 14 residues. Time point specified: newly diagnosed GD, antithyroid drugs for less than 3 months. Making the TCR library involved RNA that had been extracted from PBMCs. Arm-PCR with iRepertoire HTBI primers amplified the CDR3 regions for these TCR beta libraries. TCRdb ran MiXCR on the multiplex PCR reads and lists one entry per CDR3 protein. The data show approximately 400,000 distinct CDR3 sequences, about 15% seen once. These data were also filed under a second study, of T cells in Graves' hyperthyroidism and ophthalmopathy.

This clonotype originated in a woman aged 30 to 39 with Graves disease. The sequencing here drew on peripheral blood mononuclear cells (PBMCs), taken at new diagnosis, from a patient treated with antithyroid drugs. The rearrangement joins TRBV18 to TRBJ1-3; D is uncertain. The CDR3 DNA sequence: TGTGCCAGCTCACCACCGGTACTGGGAAACACCATATATTTT. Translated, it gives CASSPPVLGNTIYF.